Listed below are T cell receptor beta chains from one sample, sequenced in a study of T cell responses to AZD1222 COVID-19 vaccine. The repertoire was sequenced with immunoSEQ multiplex PCR; TCRdb's copy has only in-frame clones and lacks some. The data contain over 130,000 clones, 92% of them singletons. The material sequenced was peripheral blood, taken 28 days after the second AZD1222 dose. These TCRs come from an adult who received the AZD1222 COVID-19 vaccine. Both conserved end residues are part of each CDR3. Each record gives: V gene, D gene, clone size, J gene, CDR3 protein, CDR3 DNA. D genes are given only for firm matches. Size values are once, few and many counts, or a class for expanded clones, and some rows have none.

TRBV28	.	.	TRBJ1-4	CASSRLFGGEKLFF	TGTGCCAGCAGTCGTCTTTTTGGTGGTGAAAAACTGTTTTTT
TRBV19	TRBD1	.	TRBJ1-4	CASRTGATTNEKLFF	TGTGCCAGCCGGACAGGGGCCACAACTAATGAAAAACTGTTTTTT
TRBV4-3	TRBD2	.	TRBJ2-3	CASSLSTSGRNPGDTQYF	TGCGCCAGCAGCCTTAGTACTAGCGGGAGGAACCCCGGAGATACGCAGTATTTT
TRBV18	.	.	TRBJ2-2	CASAGGTSNTGELFF	TGTGCCAGCGCCGGGGGTACCTCCAACACCGGGGAGCTGTTTTTT
TRBV6-6	.	.	TRBJ2-7	CASSVTQTYEQYF	TGTGCCAGCAGTGTGACTCAGACCTACGAGCAGTACTTC
TRBV4-2	.	.	TRBJ2-5	CASSPHLGEPETQYF	TGTGCCAGCAGCCCACATCTTGGGGAGCCCGAGACCCAGTACTTC
TRBV27	.	.	TRBJ1-5	CATQAGDYPSNQPQHF	TGTGCCACCCAGGCAGGGGACTACCCTAGCAATCAGCCCCAGCATTTT
TRBV6-5	.	.	TRBJ2-7	CASSYGGNRGSHEQYF	TGTGCCAGCAGTTACGGGGGGAACAGGGGTAGCCACGAGCAGTACTTC
TRBV7-9	TRBD1	.	TRBJ2-7	CASSGTGSYEQYF	TGTGCCAGCAGCGGGACAGGGTCCTACGAGCAGTACTTC
TRBV19	.	.	TRBJ1-6	CASSSARGNSPLHF	TGTGCCAGTAGTTCCGCCCGGGGGAATTCACCCCTCCACTTT
TRBV6-2/TRBV6-3	.	.	TRBJ2-7	CASSRSRDNEQYF	TGTGCCAGCAGCCGCTCGAGGGACAACGAGCAGTACTTC
TRBV28	TRBD1	.	TRBJ2-4	CASTTRQGRWYF	TGTGCCAGCACAACTCGACAGGGCCGATGGTACTTC
TRBV6-2/TRBV6-3	TRBD1	.	TRBJ2-7	CASSRGQLGYEQYF	TGTGCCAGCAGTAGGGGACAGCTTGGGTACGAGCAGTACTTC
TRBV6-5	.	.	TRBJ1-1	CASSYKKTTEAFF	TGTGCCAGCAGTTACAAGAAGACCACTGAAGCTTTCTTT
TRBV14	.	.	TRBJ1-5	CASSFYSNQPQHF	TGTGCCAGCAGCTTCTATAGCAATCAGCCCCAGCATTTT
TRBV5-6	.	.	TRBJ1-1	CASSLVSGQGAFF	TGTGCCAGCAGCTTGGTTTCAGGGCAGGGGGCTTTCTTT
TRBV28	.	.	TRBJ2-7	CATHRWGYEQYF	TGTGCCACCCATCGTTGGGGATACGAGCAGTACTTC
TRBV7-3	.	.	TRBJ2-3	CASSAGGAGTDTQYF	TGTGCCAGCAGCGCCGGCGGAGCAGGCACAGATACGCAGTATTTT
TRBV12-5	.	.	TRBJ2-7	CASGLVDRTRKDEQYF	TGTGCTAGTGGTTTGGTAGACAGGACCCGTAAGGACGAGCAGTACTTC
TRBV28	.	.	TRBJ2-1	CASSLSGVGEQFF	TGTGCCAGCAGTTTATCAGGGGTTGGTGAGCAGTTCTTC
TRBV30	TRBD1	.	TRBJ2-1	CAWSPGQVYNEQFF	TGTGCCTGGAGCCCTGGACAGGTCTACAATGAGCAGTTCTTC
TRBV20-1	TRBD2	.	TRBJ2-3	CSASKRGGTDTQYF	TGCAGTGCTAGTAAGCGGGGGGGGACAGATACGCAGTATTTT
TRBV6-1	.	.	TRBJ2-1	CASSELRSSYNEQFF	TGTGCCAGCAGTGAATTGCGGAGCTCCTACAATGAGCAGTTCTTC
TRBV7-9	TRBD1	once	TRBJ2-3	CASSLNGQGDTQYF	TGTGCCAGCAGCTTAAACGGACAGGGAGATACGCAGTATTTT
TRBV27	TRBD2	.	TRBJ2-1	CASRPLAGGYNEQFF	TGTGCCAGCAGGCCCTTGGCGGGGGGCTACAATGAGCAGTTCTTC
TRBV12-3/TRBV12-4	.	.	TRBJ2-2	CASSLRESGELFF	TGTGCCAGCAGTTTACGCGAGTCCGGGGAGCTGTTTTTT
TRBV18	TRBD1	.	TRBJ1-3	CASSPGQGPSGNTIYF	TGTGCCAGCTCACCGGGACAGGGACCCTCTGGAAACACCATATATTTT
TRBV9	.	.	TRBJ1-1	CASGRVGTEAFF	TGTGCCAGCGGCCGGGTCGGGACTGAAGCTTTCTTT
TRBV9	.	.	TRBJ1-1	CASSVSQQNTEAFF	TGTGCCAGCAGCGTAAGTCAACAGAACACTGAAGCTTTCTTT
TRBV9	.	.	TRBJ2-7	CASSVDLYSYEQYF	TGTGCCAGCAGCGTAGACCTTTACTCCTACGAGCAGTACTTC
TRBV28	TRBD1	once	TRBJ1-2	CASSLGFVIGGGYGYTF	TGTGCCAGCAGTTTAGGGTTCGTTATAGGGGGCGGATATGGCTACACCTTC
TRBV19	.	.	TRBJ1-1	CASTTGAFF	TGTGCCAGTACCACCGGGGCTTTCTTT
TRBV10-2	.	.	TRBJ1-3	CASSESRALGYF	TGCGCCAGCAGTGAGTCGCGGGCCTTAGGGTATTTT
TRBV29-1	.	.	TRBJ1-2	CSVEANGRGGNYGYTF	TGCAGCGTTGAGGCTAATGGACGGGGGGGAAACTATGGCTACACCTTC
TRBV11-2	.	.	TRBJ1-3	CASSPERNTIYF	TGTGCCAGCAGCCCAGAGAGAAACACCATATATTTT
TRBV7-9	.	.	TRBJ1-1	CASSLVAANTEAFF	TGTGCCAGCAGCTTAGTAGCAGCGAACACTGAAGCTTTCTTT
TRBV19	.	.	TRBJ2-2	CASSARRGTGELFF	TGTGCCAGTAGTGCCCGGAGGGGCACCGGGGAGCTGTTTTTT